What follows is one T cell receptor (beta chain) and its context. Its antigen is undetermined. The authors enriched total CD8+ T cells by negative magnetic separation. The data originate from a study of human CD8 memory T cell subsets. The study, taken as a whole, reports: Repertoires of stem-like memory and precursor exhausted T cells showed minimal mutual overlap. Chao1-based estimation suggested that stem-like memory T cells exhibit greater diversity than precursor exhausted T cells.

Libraries of TCR beta chains were produced by 5' RACE (UMI-labeled). TCRdb reprocessed the 5' RACE reads and keeps a single row for each CDR3 protein, giving no DNA. This table lists 15,000 to 20,000 distinct CDR3 sequences. What was sequenced was CD8+ T cells from PBMCs. This clonotype was sampled from a human donor in good health.

The CDR3 here is CASSHRLAGGPEEADTQYF. V is TRBV12-3 or TRBV12-4 and J is TRBJ2-3; the D gene TCRdb calls, TRBD2, cannot be checked with no DNA. The CDR3 extends over 19 amino acids.